Shown below are 3 T cell receptor beta chains from a single sample sequenced in a study of cytomegalovirus exposure and HLA in healthy donors. Sequenced by immunoSEQ multiplex PCR; TCRdb stores in-frame clones only, minus some. The sample holds 160,000 or so clones; 84% are singletons and the top ten take roughly 10%. Sequencing used PBMCs. These receptors originate from a man in his thirties or forties in good health and CMV-seropositive.

The chain uses TRBV2 and TRBJ2-5; TRBD2 matches 16 bases. The V gene end was trimmed by 6 bases and the J gene end by 2 bases; junction bases not matched to a gene: 3. The CDR3 is 16 residues long. Germline lookup yields CDR1 SNHLY and CDR2 FYNNEI. The chain's CDR3 is CASSQGLAGGQETQYF. The CDR3 DNA follows: TGTGCCAGCAGCCAGGGACTAGCGGGAGGGCAAGAGACCCAGTACTTC. Complete variable domain (other parts from reference TRBV2 and TRBJ2-5): EPEVTQTPSHQVTQMGQEVILRCVPISNHLYFYWYRQILGQKVEFLVSFYNNEISEKSEIFDDQFSVERPDGSNFTLKIRSTKLEDSAMYFCASSQGLAGGQETQYFGPGTRLLVL.

The gene calls are TRBV28 and TRBJ2-2; 7 nucleotides match TRBD1. CDR1 is MDHEN and CDR2 is SYDVKM in the germline V gene. With 8 bases clipped from V and 7 bases from J, the junction kept 13 bases outside the gene matches. The CDR3 runs 15 residues. In DNA form, the CDR3 reads TGTGCCAGCCGAAACAGGGGTAGAGATGTCGGGGAGCTGTTTTTT. Protein product: CASRNRGRDVGELFF.

J is TRBJ1-5 and V is TRBV6-5; D remains unclear. Germline V gene data show CDR1 as MNHEY and CDR2 as SVGAGI. The ends were cut back, 6 bases at V and 4 bases at J, with 10 bases in the middle. The CDR3 spans 13 residues. CDR3 amino acids: CASRGEGNQPQHF. The CDR3, as DNA: TGTGCCAGCAGGGGTGAGGGAAATCAGCCCCAGCATTTT.